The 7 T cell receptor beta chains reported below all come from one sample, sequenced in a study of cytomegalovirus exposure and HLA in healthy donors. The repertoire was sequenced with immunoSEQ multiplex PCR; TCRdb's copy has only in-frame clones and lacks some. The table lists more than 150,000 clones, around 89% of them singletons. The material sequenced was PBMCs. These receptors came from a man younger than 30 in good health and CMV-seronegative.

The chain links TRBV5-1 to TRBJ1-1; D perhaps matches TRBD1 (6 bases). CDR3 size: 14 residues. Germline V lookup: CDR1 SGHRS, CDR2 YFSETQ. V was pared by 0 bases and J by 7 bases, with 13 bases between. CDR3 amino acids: CASSLESGAGEAFF. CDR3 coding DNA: TGCGCCAGCAGCTTGGAATCAGGGGCGGGTGAAGCTTTCTTT. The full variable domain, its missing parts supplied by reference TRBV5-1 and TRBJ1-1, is KAGVTQTPRYLIKTRGQQVTLSCSPISGHRSVSWYQQTPGQGLQFLFEYFSETQRNKGNFPGRFSGRQFSNSRSEMNVSTLELGDSALYLCASSLESGAGEAFFGQGTRLTVV.

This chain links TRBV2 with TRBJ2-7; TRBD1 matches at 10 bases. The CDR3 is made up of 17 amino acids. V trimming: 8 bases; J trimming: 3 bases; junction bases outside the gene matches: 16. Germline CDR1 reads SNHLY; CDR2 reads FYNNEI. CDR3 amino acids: CASGRASGQGFHYEQYV. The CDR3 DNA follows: TGTGCCAGCGGGAGGGCCTCGGGACAGGGGTTTCACTACGAGCAGTACGTC.

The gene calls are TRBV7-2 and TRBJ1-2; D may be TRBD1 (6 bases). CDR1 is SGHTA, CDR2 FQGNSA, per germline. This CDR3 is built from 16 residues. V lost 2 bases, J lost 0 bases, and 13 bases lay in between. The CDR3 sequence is CASSLFRGQSNYGYTF. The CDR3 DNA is TGTGCCAGCAGCTTATTCAGGGGCCAGTCTAACTATGGCTACACCTTC.

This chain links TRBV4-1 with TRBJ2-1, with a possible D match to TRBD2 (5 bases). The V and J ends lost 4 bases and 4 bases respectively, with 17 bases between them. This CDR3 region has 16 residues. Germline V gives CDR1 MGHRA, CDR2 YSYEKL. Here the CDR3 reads CASSLNQRSIYNEQFF. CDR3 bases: TGCGCCAGCAGCCTCAACCAGCGGAGCATATACAATGAGCAGTTCTTC.

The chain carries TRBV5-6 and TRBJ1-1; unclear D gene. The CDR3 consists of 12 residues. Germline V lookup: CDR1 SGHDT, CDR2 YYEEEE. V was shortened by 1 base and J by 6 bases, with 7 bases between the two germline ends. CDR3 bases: TGTGCCAGCAGCTTGTGGGAGGCTGAAGCTTTCTTT. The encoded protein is CASSLWEAEAFF.

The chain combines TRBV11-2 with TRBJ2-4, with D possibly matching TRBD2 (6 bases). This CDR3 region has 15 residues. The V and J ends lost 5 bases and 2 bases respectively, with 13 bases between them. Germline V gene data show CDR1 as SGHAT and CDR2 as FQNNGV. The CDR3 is CASSPTGEPKNIQYF. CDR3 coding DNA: TGTGCCAGCAGCCCGACGGGGGAGCCCAAAAACATTCAGTACTTC.

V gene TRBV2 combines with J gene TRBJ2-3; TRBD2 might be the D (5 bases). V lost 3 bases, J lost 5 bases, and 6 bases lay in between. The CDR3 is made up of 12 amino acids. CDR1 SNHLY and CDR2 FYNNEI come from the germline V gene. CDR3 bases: TGTGCCAGCAGTGAGAGCGGAGATACGCAGTATTTT. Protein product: CASSESGDTQYF.